These 14 T cell receptor beta chains came from one sample sequenced in a study of shared clonotypes between healthy human individuals. TCRdb keeps only in-frame clones here, not all; method: immunoSEQ multiplex PCR. Of 1.5 million to 2.5 million clones listed, about 95% were seen once; the top ten hold roughly 1.2%. Terminally differentiated effector memory CD45RA+ cells were left out of the naive CD8 fraction, which was CD45RO-negative and positively selected for CCR7. The sequenced sample was naive CD8+ T cells sorted from blood. The source is a man aged 18 to 29 in good health.

The chain recombines TRBV9 with TRBJ1-2; D may be TRBD1 (5 bases). V was pared by 0 bases and J by 4 bases, with 16 bases between. The germline CDR1 and CDR2 sequences are SGDLS and YYNGEE. The CDR3 runs 16 residues. The CDR3 sequence is CASSVEGEGALYGYTF. The CDR3 nucleotides are TGTGCCAGCAGCGTAGAAGGTGAAGGGGCCCTCTATGGCTACACCTTC.

The chain employs TRBV7-9 and TRBJ2-5; 7 nucleotides line up with TRBD1. The J segment lost 5 bases and the V segment lost 2 bases, leaving 5 bases of the junction unmatched. Germline CDR1 reads SEHNR; CDR2 reads FQNEAQ (reference sequence). This CDR3 spans 14 amino acids. CDR3 sequence reads: CASSLRGGAETQYF. CDR3 in DNA: TGTGCCAGCAGCTTAAGAGGGGGCGCGGAGACCCAGTACTTC.

The chain links TRBV4-3 to TRBJ2-2; either TRBD1 or TRBD2 may supply D (5 bases each). This CDR3 has 16 amino acids. Germline lookup yields CDR1 LGHNA and CDR2 YSLEER. The V and J ends lost 0 bases and 1 base respectively, with 9 bases between them. The CDR3, as DNA: TGCGCCAGCAGCCAAGATCGGGGCGGGAACACCGGGGAGCTGTTTTTT. It yields the protein CASSQDRGGNTGELFF.

The chain joins TRBV29-1 to TRBJ1-1, with 10 bases matching TRBD1. Germline V gene lookup returns CDR1 SQVTM and CDR2 ANQGSEA. The length of the CDR3 is 14 residues. J gave up 4 bases and V 4 bases, and 6 bases lay outside the gene matches. The CDR3 nucleotides are TGCAGCGTTGGAGGGACAGGGGATTCCACTGAAGCTTTCTTT. It specifies CSVGGTGDSTEAFF.

The V call is TRBV7-2, the J call TRBJ2-7; no clear D gene. CDR1 and CDR2 from the germline V gene are SGHTA and FQGNSA. CDR3 size: 14 residues. The V end lost 3 bases, the J end lost 3 bases, and 12 bases lay between the germline ends. CDR3 in amino acids: CASSFSGHYYEQYF. As DNA, the CDR3 is TGTGCCAGCAGCTTTTCCGGGCACTACTACGAGCAGTACTTC.

The J gene is TRBJ2-7, the V gene TRBV11-2, with D perhaps matching TRBD2 (5 bases). V lost 3 bases and J 4 bases, leaving 16 bases between the germline ends. The CDR3 contains 15 residues. Germline CDR1 is SGHAT and CDR2 is FQNNGV. The CDR3 here is CASSLAGGSDYEQYF. DNA of the CDR3: TGTGCCAGCAGCTTGGCAGGCGGGTCGGATTACGAGCAGTACTTC. The full variable domain, in which reference TRBV11-2 and TRBJ2-7 provide the parts outside the CDR3, is EAGVAQSPRYKIIEKRQSVAFWCNPISGHATLYWYQQILGQGPKLLIQFQNNGVVDDSQLPKDRFSAERLKGVDSTLKIQPAKLEDSAVYLCASSLAGGSDYEQYFGPGTRLTVT.

V and J are TRBV30 and TRBJ1-5; TRBD1 is a possible D gene (6 bases). Germline V gene data show CDR1 as GTSNPN and CDR2 as SVGIG (reference sequence). Deletions cut 5 bases from V and 5 bases from J, with 13 bases between. This CDR3 spans 13 amino acids. The CDR3: CAWGDTLYQPQHF. The CDR3 DNA reads TGTGCCTGGGGGGACACTCTTTATCAGCCCCAGCATTTT.

The chain has TRBV10-3 and TRBJ2-1, with D uncertain. The CDR3 runs to 13 residues. CDR1 is ENHRY and CDR2 is SYGVKD in the germline V gene. V gave up 7 bases and J gave up 5 bases, with 12 bases separating them. The chain's CDR3 is CAITSANHNEQFF. CDR3 DNA sequence: TGTGCCATCACCTCGGCTAATCACAATGAGCAGTTCTTC.

V is TRBV4-3 and J is TRBJ1-1, with 8 bases that match TRBD1. CDR1 is LGHNA, CDR2 YSLEER, per germline. The length of the CDR3 is 13 residues. Losses at the gene ends were 0 bases for V and 10 bases for J; bases not matched to a gene: 4. CDR3 amino acids: CASSQDRGQGAFF. CDR3 nucleotide sequence: TGCGCCAGCAGCCAAGACCGAGGACAGGGAGCTTTCTTT.

The chain uses TRBV9 and TRBJ2-1; TRBD2 matches at 7 bases. CDR3 size: 14 residues. Germline V gene sequence: CDR1 SGDLS, CDR2 YYNGEE. Trimming took 2 bases from V and 6 from J; bases not matched to a gene: 5. Here the CDR3 reads CASSVNWGGNEQFF. DNA for the CDR3: TGTGCCAGCAGCGTCAACTGGGGGGGCAATGAGCAGTTCTTC. The entire variable domain, with the rest obtained from reference TRBV9 and TRBJ2-1, is as follows: DSGVTQTPKHLITATGQRVTLRCSPRSGDLSVYWYQQSLDQGLQFLIQYYNGEERAKGNILERFSAQQFPDLHSELNLSSLELGDSALYFCASSVNWGGNEQFFGPGTRLTVL.

For this clone: This CDR3 is also generated by other DNA sequences in the sample. The chain carries TRBV5-6 and TRBJ1-1, with TRBD1 as a possible D gene (5 bases). With 0 bases removed from V and 1 base from J, the gap between germline ends came to 10 bases. Germline V CDR1 and CDR2: SGHDT, YYEEEE. This CDR3 spans 15 amino acids. The CDR3 DNA follows: TGTGCCAGCAGCTTGGGGGGCACGGGGAACACTGAAGCTTTCTTT. Its protein product is CASSLGGTGNTEAFF.

The CDR3 here is CASSTGGAGTGELFF. In DNA, the CDR3 is TGTGCCAGTAGCACAGGGGGCGCGGGCACCGGGGAGCTGTTTTTT. The rearrangement uses TRBV19 and TRBJ2-2; 9 positions match TRBD1. The CDR3 has 15 amino acids. Germline trimming cut 6 bases from V and 4 bases from J; bases unmatched to any gene: 6. Germline V CDR1 and CDR2: LNHDA, SQIVND (reference sequence).

The genes are TRBV5-5 and TRBJ1-2; TRBD1 might be the D (5 bases). Germline V gene data show CDR1 as SGHKS and CDR2 as YYEKEE (reference sequence). Trimming removed 1 base from V and 1 base from J, with 17 bases in between. There are 17 residues in the CDR3. CDR3 nucleotide sequence: TGTGCCAGCAGCTTGTATATCGAGACAGATATTAACTATGGCTACACCTTC. Translating it yields CASSLYIETDINYGYTF.

The chain couples TRBV27 to TRBJ2-7, with TRBD1 matching 7 bases. Germline V lookup: CDR1 MNHEY, CDR2 SMNVEV (reference sequence). CDR3 size: 15 residues. V was clipped by 5 bases and J by 3 bases; unmatched bases: 10. In DNA, the CDR3 is TGTGCCAGCAGTCCAGGACAGGTCCCTGTCTACGAGCAGTACTTC. The encoded protein is CASSPGQVPVYEQYF.